The T cell receptor (beta chain) described here comes from a study of T cell responses to AZD1222 COVID-19 vaccine. Study as a whole: Doses given second, at about 4 or about 12 weeks, were pooled. Notes on the study in general: Regions 160-218 and 743-854 dominated among vaccine-associated CD4 TCRs spanning spike. Donors in the cohort were predominantly white British and more often female, and clonal diversity was possibly underestimated. When two AZD1222 doses had been given, Spike-specific TCR breadth and depth rose.

V lost 3 bases and J lost 4, with 12 bases in between. The CDR3 has 13 residues. CDR1 and CDR2 from the germline V gene are DFQATT and SNEGSKA (reference sequence). Concerning this clone itself: The antigen remains unidentified.

TCRdb's table, derived via immunoSEQ multiplex PCR, lists solely in-frame clones and lacks some. Of approximately 65,000 clones listed, about three quarters are singletons. This TCR derives from an adult in good health. The chain uses TRBV20-1 and TRBJ2-5, with D perhaps matching TRBD1 or TRBD2 (6 bases each). Sequenced material: peripheral blood, taken on day 0 of AZD1222 vaccination. The chain's CDR3 is CSASRGPGETQYF. CDR3 bases: TGCAGTGCTAGTCGGGGGCCGGGAGAGACCCAGTACTTC.